This TCR beta chain derives from a study of T cells in severe cutaneous drug reactions. General study results and limits: Tolerant-control and healthy-donor PBMC lacked or rarely had the public CDR3 found in blisters.

TCR subtype-specific primers in iRepertoire multiplex PCR prepared libraries for bulk and single-cell sequencing. Following a re-call of the multiplex PCR reads, TCRdb has one entry per CDR3 protein and lacks DNA. Recorded for this sample: approximately 7,600 distinct CDR3 sequences. As concerns this clonotype: Antigen unknown.

Sequenced patients had Stevens-Johnson syndrome or toxic epidermal necrolysis caused by carbamazepine. CDR1 SGHVS and CDR2 FQNEAQ come from the germline V gene. The CDR3 has 15 residues. The sequencing input was cells from a skin blister. This TCR was sampled from a human donor with a severe cutaneous adverse drug reaction. The chain couples TRBV7-8 to TRBJ2-7; TCRdb's assignment of TRBD1 cannot be checked, as there is no DNA. The CDR3 reads CASSLNFRGTYEQYF.